This T cell receptor beta chain is drawn from a study of T cell repertoires in cytomegalovirus infection. Via MiXCR, TCRdb re-called the reads, giving one row per CDR3 protein. The profile shows about half a million distinct CDR3 sequences, around a third of them singletons. Study-wide results and limits: The ex vivo response was dominated by HLA-C-restricted CMV-specific TCR beta clonotypes.

Turning to this clonotype: No antigen is known for it.

CDR1 and CDR2 from the germline V gene are LNHDA and SQIVND (reference sequence). The germline V and J ends were trimmed by 3 bases and 6 bases, with 14 bases remaining between them. The CDR3 runs to 14 residues. The sequence derives from a human donor in good health (CMV status not recorded). Some clones in this sample may be carry-over from other donors' samples. The specimen was cultured PBMCs, collected from culture after CMV antigen stimulation. V and J are TRBV19 and TRBJ1-1, with D possibly TRBD1 on 5 matching bases. DNA for the CDR3: TGTGCCAGTAGTATCTCTAGACAGTGGCCTGAAGCTTTCTTT. This gives the protein CASSISRQWPEAFF.